Detailed here is one T cell receptor beta chain. As yet, its antigen is unknown. V lost 3 bases, J lost 3 bases, and 8 bases lay in between. CDR1 is SNHLY, CDR2 FYNNEI, per germline. CDR3 length: 13 residues. The data originate from a study of tissue T cells after allogeneic stem cell transplantation. Study background: Of the grafts for graft-versus-host disease patients, several were unmodified and three CD34-selected.

General study results and limits: Only a limited share of tissue TCRs appeared in blood or spleen. The study did not identify alloreactive or antigen-specific tissue TCRs, and some clones might be persisting host cells.

This table comes from immunoSEQ multiplex PCR, and its TCRdb copy is limited to in-frame clones, with some not included. Among around 24,000 clones listed, more than 80% were seen once. The gene calls are TRBV2 and TRBJ1-2; D gene ambiguous. This TCR derives from a male donor older than 55 who later had graft-versus-host disease after an allogeneic stem cell transplant. The specimen was blood, collected before transplantation. CDR3 sequence (DNA): TGTGCCAGCAGTGACGACGGATACTATGGCTACACCTTC. Translated: CASSDDGYYGYTF.